The 29 T cell receptor beta chains given below trace back to one sample, sequenced in a study of blood T cell repertoires in COVID-19. Data came from immunoSEQ multiplex PCR; TCRdb stores just in-frame clones and leaves some out. Among some 110,000 clones listed, around 87% were seen once. The sequenced sample consisted of peripheral blood. Receptors were obtained from a man aged 50 to 59 with acute or convalescent COVID-19.

This chain connects TRBV7-8 to TRBJ1-1, with TRBD1 as a possible D gene (5 bases). CDR3 length equals 14 residues. Germline V gene lookup returns CDR1 SGHVS and CDR2 FQNEAQ. The V end lost 0 bases, the J end lost 2 bases, and 7 bases lay between the germline ends. This CDR3 reads CASSLAGGNTEAFF. CDR3 coding DNA: TGTGCCAGCAGCTTAGCGGGGGGTAACACTGAAGCTTTCTTT.

This chain joins TRBV2 and TRBJ2-3; D may be TRBD1 (6 bases). Germline assignment: CDR1 SNHLY and CDR2 FYNNEI. The V and J ends lost 4 bases and 5 bases respectively, with 10 bases between them. This CDR3 spans 13 amino acids. The CDR3 region is CASSAQGVDTQYF. In DNA form, the CDR3 reads TGTGCCAGCAGTGCACAGGGCGTAGATACGCAGTATTTT.

The chain employs TRBV19 and TRBJ2-1, with 11 bases matching TRBD2. This CDR3 region has 15 residues. Germline V gene data show CDR1 as LNHDA and CDR2 as SQIVND (reference sequence). V trimming: 2 bases; J trimming: 9 bases; junction bases outside the gene matches: 6. CDR3 in amino acids: CASSIRLAGGGEQFF. Here the CDR3 DNA reads TGTGCCAGTAGTATAAGGCTAGCGGGAGGCGGTGAGCAGTTCTTC.

This clone appeared a single time. The chain uses TRBV7-6 and TRBJ2-7, with D perhaps TRBD2 (7 bases). V shed 4 bases and J shed 4 bases, with 14 bases lying between them. CDR3 length: 14 residues. The germline gives CDR1 SGHVS, CDR2 FNYEAQ. This CDR3 is CASSWGGGEYEQYF. In nucleotides, the CDR3 is TGTGCCAGCAGCTGGGGGGGCGGGGAGTACGAGCAGTACTTC.

The chain links TRBV7-2 to TRBJ1-2; 9 nucleotides match TRBD1. This CDR3 is 17 amino acids long. V was clipped by 7 bases and J by 7 bases; unmatched bases: 19. CDR1 is SGHTA, CDR2 FQGNSA, per germline. The CDR3, as DNA: TGTGCCAGCACCTTCACGTCGCTGACAGGGGGTAGTGGTGGCTACACCTTC. Translation: CASTFTSLTGGSGGYTF.

This sequence joins TRBV3-1 (or the pseudogene TRBV3-2) and TRBJ2-3; 9 bases agree with TRBD2. The CDR3 loop spans 18 amino acids. V lost 1 base and J lost 0; bases outside the gene matches: 8. The germline V gene has CDR1 LGHDT and CDR2 YNNKEL (reference sequence). This CDR3 reads CASSQGGTSGPSTDTQYF. The DNA of the CDR3 is TGTGCCAGCAGCCAAGGAGGTACTAGCGGGCCTAGCACAGATACGCAGTATTTT.

The V and J genes are TRBV7-2 and TRBJ1-4; 10 positions agree with TRBD1. The CDR3 runs to 15 residues. Losses at the gene ends were 5 bases for V and 7 bases for J; bases not matched to a gene: 7. Germline loops: CDR1 SGHTA, CDR2 FQGNSA. The CDR3 protein is CASSRDRGKGEKLFF. The DNA of the CDR3 is TGTGCCAGCAGCCGGGACAGGGGTAAAGGTGAAAAACTGTTTTTT.

The V gene is TRBV4-1, the J gene TRBJ2-7, with 10 bases that match TRBD2. The CDR3 is 17 amino acids. The V gene's germline CDR1 is MGHRA and CDR2 YSYEKL. V lost 0 bases and J lost 4; bases outside the gene matches: 9. DNA of the CDR3: TGCGCCAGCAGCCAAGATAGGGCGGCTAGCGGGAGATACGAGCAGTACTTC. Protein sequence: CASSQDRAASGRYEQYF.

The chain joins TRBV28 to TRBJ1-5; 9 nucleotides align to TRBD1. V lost 6 bases to trimming and J lost 5 bases; unmatched junction nucleotides: 5. The germline V gene encodes CDR1 MDHEN and CDR2 SYDVKM. This CDR3 is built from 14 residues. CDR3 sequence: CASRPGQGYQPQHF. The DNA of the CDR3 is TGTGCCAGCAGACCGGGACAGGGCTATCAGCCCCAGCATTTT.

V is TRBV6-1 and J is TRBJ1-5; D is possibly TRBD1 (6 bases). Germline V gene sequence: CDR1 MNHNS, CDR2 SASEGT. V dropped 2 bases and J dropped 7 bases, with 12 bases sitting between them. The CDR3 totals 14 residues. The CDR3 is CASSEPGEGQPQHF. The CDR3 DNA sequence: TGTGCCAGCAGTGAACCAGGGGAGGGACAGCCCCAGCATTTT.

V gene TRBV24-1 combines with J gene TRBJ2-2; 12 bases match TRBD2. V dropped 4 bases and J dropped 2; count of bases not matched to a gene: 10. Per germline, CDR1 KGHDR and CDR2 SFDVKD. This CDR3 contains 19 residues. Written as DNA, the CDR3 is TGTGCCACCAGTGAGGGAGGACTAGCGGGGCCGCGAAACACCGGGGAGCTGTTTTTT. It codes for CATSEGGLAGPRNTGELFF.

V usage is TRBV11-2 and J usage is TRBJ1-1; weak D call: TRBD1 (5 bases). The CDR3 extends over 15 amino acids. Germline values: CDR1 SGHAT, CDR2 FQNNGV. The ends were cut back, 5 bases at V and 5 bases at J, with 18 bases in the middle. CDR3 sequence reads: CASSPWGGAGTEAFF. CDR3 nucleotides: TGTGCCAGCAGCCCGTGGGGAGGGGCCGGGACTGAAGCTTTCTTT.

The V and J genes are TRBV12-5 and TRBJ2-7; D gene unclear. The germline V gene has CDR1 LGHNT and CDR2 FRNRAP. Trimming removed 4 bases at V and 2 bases at J, with 9 bases between. There are 13 residues in the CDR3. CDR3 residues: CASGSRMTYEQYF. The CDR3 DNA reads as TGTGCTAGTGGTTCCAGGATGACCTACGAGCAGTACTTC.

V and J are TRBV7-9 and TRBJ2-5, with 8 positions matching TRBD1. The CDR3 runs 13 residues. Germline V gives CDR1 SEHNR, CDR2 FQNEAQ (reference sequence). After removal of 5 bases from V and 5 bases from J, the junction contained 4 bases not matched to a gene. CDR3 in amino acids: CASSPGGWETQYF. CDR3 bases: TGTGCCAGCAGCCCAGGGGGCTGGGAGACCCAGTACTTC.

This clone has a single count. The chain couples TRBV7-8 to TRBJ2-7; 9 nucleotides agree with TRBD2. Germline values: CDR1 SGHVS, CDR2 FQNEAQ. V was pared by 5 bases and J by 7 bases, with 15 bases of the junction left unmatched. The CDR3 contains 16 residues. The DNA for the CDR3 is TGTGCCAGCAGCACCGAACTAGGCGGGAGGGCCGGAGAGCAGTACTTC. Encoded protein: CASSTELGGRAGEQYF.

The chain employs TRBV5-6 and TRBJ2-4, with TRBD1 as a possible D gene (6 bases). Trimming removed 3 bases at V and 6 bases at J, with 13 bases between. Per germline, CDR1 SGHDT and CDR2 YYEEEE. The CDR3 has 14 amino acids. The CDR3 DNA sequence: TGTGCCAGCAGCTCGGACAGTTTGGGAAACATTCAGTACTTC. Its translation is CASSSDSLGNIQYF.

This clone was recorded a few times. V and J are TRBV6-6 and TRBJ2-1; 10 bases are a match to TRBD2. From germline, CDR1 is MNHNY and CDR2 SVGAGI (reference sequence). The CDR3 runs 13 residues. V lost 2 bases to trimming and J lost 8 bases; unmatched junction nucleotides: 0. The DNA for the CDR3 is TGTGCCAGCAGTTACCTAGCGGGAGATGAGCAGTTCTTC. Amino acids: CASSYLAGDEQFF.

The rearrangement uses TRBV30 and TRBJ2-5, with 12 bases that match TRBD2. J lost 4 bases, V lost 3 bases, and 3 bases had no gene match. The germline gives CDR1 GTSNPN, CDR2 SVGIG (reference sequence). The length of the CDR3 is 14 residues. CDR3 region: CAWRTSGRGETQYF. Written as DNA, the CDR3 is TGTGCCTGGAGGACTAGCGGGAGAGGAGAGACCCAGTACTTC.

Worth noting for this clone: The identical CDR3 is also encoded by other nucleotide sequences in the sample. This chain links TRBV27 with TRBJ2-7; D gene ambiguous. V was shortened by 6 bases and J by 6 bases, with 12 bases between the two germline ends. There are 12 residues in the CDR3. Germline CDR1 is MNHEY and CDR2 is SMNVEV (reference sequence). CDR3 nucleotides: TGTGCCAGCAGCTCATATTCGGGCGAGCAGTACTTC. It codes for CASSSYSGEQYF.

CDR3 coding DNA: TGTGCCAGCAGCCGGGACAGGGCTTCACCCCTCCACTTT. It codes for CASSRDRASPLHF. The V gene is TRBV3-1 (or the pseudogene TRBV3-2), the J gene TRBJ1-6, with 9 bases aligning to TRBD1. J lost 9 bases, V lost 4 bases, and 1 base had no gene match. This CDR3 has 13 amino acids. CDR1 and CDR2 (germline): LGHDT, YNNKEL (reference sequence).

This chain joins TRBV9 and TRBJ1-2, with D perhaps TRBD1 (6 bases). The germline CDR1 and CDR2 sequences are SGDLS and YYNGEE. The CDR3 length is 15 residues. V was trimmed by 0 bases and J by 7 bases, leaving 16 bases between them. This chain's CDR3 is CASSVAVQGEGGYTF. The CDR3 DNA is TGTGCCAGCAGCGTAGCAGTACAGGGCGAGGGTGGCTACACCTTC.

This chain links TRBV7-2 with TRBJ2-1, with a weak D call TRBD2 (6 bases). This CDR3 comprises 13 residues. Germline CDR1 SGHTA, CDR2 FQGNSA. Trimming removed 6 bases from V and 9 bases from J, with 15 bases in between. The CDR3 DNA reads TGTGCCAGCAGAAATAGTCCGGGAGTTGAGCAGTTCTTC. Translated, it gives CASRNSPGVEQFF.

The chain couples TRBV13 to TRBJ2-1; 7 bases fit TRBD2. CDR1 PRHDT and CDR2 FYEKMQ come from the germline V gene (reference sequence). V dropped 5 bases and J dropped 0; count of bases not matched to a gene: 7. This CDR3 has 16 amino acids. The CDR3 coding sequence is TGTGCCAGCAGCGTTAGCGGGCCTAGCTCCTACAATGAGCAGTTCTTC. It is translated as CASSVSGPSSYNEQFF. The full variable domain, rest sourced from reference TRBV13 and TRBJ2-1, is AAGVIQSPRHLIKEKRETATLKCYPIPRHDTVYWYQQGPGQDPQFLISFYEKMQSDKGSIPDRFSAQQFSDYHSELNMSSLELGDSALYFCASSVSGPSSYNEQFFGPGTRLTVL.

This sequence joins TRBV2 and TRBJ1-2; D remains unclear. V was cut by 4 bases and J by 8 bases, with 17 bases left in between. There are 14 residues in the CDR3. In germline, CDR1 is SNHLY, CDR2 FYNNEI. DNA for the CDR3: TGTGCCAGCAGTGTGGGCCCCGCCAGTGACGGCTACACCTTC. Protein sequence: CASSVGPASDGYTF.

The rearrangement joins TRBV19 to TRBJ2-2; TRBD1 matches 8 bases. Unmatched junction bases numbered 8, after V lost 3 bases and J lost 2 bases. The CDR3 is 17 amino acids. Germline loops: CDR1 LNHDA, CDR2 SQIVND (reference sequence). This CDR3 is CASSMRAGTGNTGELFF. The CDR3 bases are TGTGCCAGTAGTATGAGGGCCGGGACAGGTAACACCGGGGAGCTGTTTTTT.

The chain recombines TRBV28 with TRBJ1-1; D call uncertain. Between the trimmed V and J ends, which lost 6 bases and 10 bases, there was a span of 15 bases. This CDR3 contains 12 residues. Germline-derived CDR1 and CDR2 are MDHEN and SYDVKM. The CDR3 protein is CASSTQARGAFF. DNA for the CDR3: TGTGCCAGCAGCACTCAAGCCCGAGGAGCTTTCTTT.

V and J are TRBV27 and TRBJ1-3; TRBD1 aligns across 8 bases. The CDR3 extends over 15 amino acids. Germline values: CDR1 MNHEY, CDR2 SMNVEV (reference sequence). V trimming: 4 bases; J trimming: 2 bases; junction bases outside the gene matches: 4. This CDR3 reads CASSSTGGTGNTIYF. CDR3 DNA: TGTGCCAGCAGTTCAACAGGGGGTACTGGAAACACCATATATTTT.

This clone was detected a few times. This sample includes further DNA sequences coding for the same CDR3. The chain couples TRBV19 to TRBJ2-1; weak D call: TRBD1 (5 bases). The CDR3 totals 11 residues. Germline CDR1 is LNHDA and CDR2 is SQIVND (reference sequence). Trimming removed 3 bases at V and 10 bases at J, with 7 bases between. The CDR3 region has the DNA TGTGCCAGTAGTATGGGGCTAGAGCAGTTCTTC. Amino acids: CASSMGLEQFF.

V and J are TRBV5-4 and TRBJ2-7; TRBD1 aligns across 9 bases. The germline V gene encodes CDR1 SGHNT and CDR2 YYREEE (reference sequence). The CDR3 consists of 15 residues. Trimming at V came to 3 bases and at J to 3 bases, leaving 7 bases not matched to a gene. The CDR3 protein is CASSSWDRANYEQYF. In DNA, the CDR3 is TGTGCCAGCAGCTCCTGGGACAGGGCCAACTACGAGCAGTACTTC.